These 30 T cell receptor beta chains originate from one sample sequenced in a study of cytomegalovirus exposure and HLA in healthy donors. The PCR had 60 Vbeta and 13 Jbeta primers. Measured with immunoSEQ multiplex PCR; TCRdb has only the in-frame clones, and not every one. Recorded for this sample: some 70,000 clones. The sample taken for sequencing was PBMCs. These receptors all stem from a middle-aged man in good health and CMV-seronegative.

The gene calls are TRBV6-6 and TRBJ2-1; tentatively, D is TRBD2 (7 bases). The CDR3 is 16 amino acids. V was pared by 6 bases and J by 4 bases, with 19 bases between. Germline loops: CDR1 MNHNY, CDR2 SVGAGI (reference sequence). In DNA, the CDR3 is TGTGCCAGCAGAAAGCAAGACGGGGGGACATACAATGAGCAGTTCTTC. Translation: CASRKQDGGTYNEQFF.

This chain joins TRBV6-6 and TRBJ2-7, with 7 bases identical to TRBD1. The length of the CDR3 is 14 residues. CDR1 is MNHNY, CDR2 SVGAGI, per germline (reference sequence). V was pared by 2 bases and J by 3 bases, with 4 bases of the junction left unmatched. The CDR3 region is CASSYRRDSYEQYF. The CDR3 DNA sequence: TGTGCCAGCAGTTACCGCCGGGACAGCTACGAGCAGTACTTC.

The rearrangement uses TRBV6-4 and TRBJ2-7; 10 bases match TRBD2. V lost 4 bases and J lost 2; bases outside the gene matches: 5. The CDR3 extends over 15 amino acids. CDR1 is MRHNA and CDR2 is SNTAGT in the germline V gene. CDR3 coding DNA: TGTGCCAGCAGTGTGGCTAGCGGGGGCCCCTACGAGCAGTACTTC. Residues: CASSVASGGPYEQYF.

A note on this clone: Other DNA sequences of this sample code for an identical CDR3. The chain joins TRBV7-3 to TRBJ2-2, with 15 bases fitting TRBD2. The germline V gene has CDR1 SGHTA and CDR2 FQGTGA. V shed 3 bases, J shed 4 bases, and the junction held 0 bases outside the gene matches. This CDR3 contains 16 residues. CDR3 residues: CASSLGLAGGTGELFF. The DNA of the CDR3 is TGTGCCAGCAGCTTGGGACTAGCGGGGGGCACCGGGGAGCTGTTTTTT.

This chain uses TRBV5-4 with TRBJ2-3; D is unclear. Trimming pared 1 base from V and 6 bases from J, leaving 9 bases between. Germline V gene lookup returns CDR1 SGHNT and CDR2 YYREEE (reference sequence). The CDR3 is 13 amino acids. The CDR3 spells CASSLRQRDTQYF. The CDR3 nucleotides read TGTGCCAGCAGCTTGAGGCAGCGCGATACGCAGTATTTT. The full variable domain, rest sourced from reference TRBV5-4 and TRBJ2-3, is ETGVTQSPTHLIKTRGQQVTLRCSSQSGHNTVSWYQQALGQGPQFIFQYYREEENGRGNFPPRFSGLQFPNYSSELNVNALELDDSALYLCASSLRQRDTQYFGPGTRLTVL.

This chain links TRBV2 with TRBJ2-7; TRBD2 agrees at 8 bases. Germline CDR1 and CDR2: SNHLY and FYNNEI. V lost 1 base to trimming and J lost 3 bases; unmatched junction nucleotides: 5. The CDR3 spans 15 residues. The CDR3 nucleotides read TGTGCCAGCAGTGAAGAGGGCGGGGGGTACTACGAGCAGTACTTC. The encoded protein is CASSEEGGGYYEQYF.

The rearrangement joins TRBV2 to TRBJ2-5; 11 bases fit TRBD1. V lost 10 bases, J lost 1 base, and 8 bases stayed unmatched. Germline CDR1 is SNHLY and CDR2 is FYNNEI. The CDR3 contains 15 residues. The CDR3 sequence: CATRGQGVPQETQYF. The CDR3 DNA sequence: TGTGCCACCCGGGGACAGGGGGTTCCCCAAGAGACCCAGTACTTC.

The chain employs TRBV6-5 and TRBJ2-7; maybe TRBD2 (7 bases). The V gene lost 4 bases and the J gene lost 5 bases, with 21 bases spanning the gap. This CDR3 is 16 amino acids long. Germline-derived CDR1 and CDR2 are MNHEY and SVGAGI. CDR3 loop: CASSSSTKGGVDEQYF. CDR3 DNA: TGTGCCAGCAGTTCTTCAACAAAGGGGGGGGTAGACGAGCAGTACTTC.

V gene TRBV28 combines with J gene TRBJ2-5, with D unclear. Germline V gene data show CDR1 as MDHEN and CDR2 as SYDVKM. The V gene lost 4 bases and the J gene lost 5 bases, with 14 bases spanning the gap. The CDR3 extends over 14 amino acids. For the CDR3, the DNA is TGTGCCAGCAGTTCGGCACAAGCCGGGGAGACCCAGTACTTC. This encodes CASSSAQAGETQYF.

The genes are TRBV4-1 and TRBJ1-2; 7 nucleotides agree with TRBD1. The CDR3 extends over 15 amino acids. V was clipped by 4 bases and J by 5 bases; unmatched bases: 10. Germline assignment: CDR1 MGHRA and CDR2 YSYEKL. The CDR3 DNA follows: TGCGCCAGCAGCCGTAATAGGGACAGTCAATATGGCTACACCTTC. It translates to CASSRNRDSQYGYTF.

The chain links TRBV7-9 to TRBJ1-1; D might be TRBD1 (6 bases). This CDR3 spans 12 amino acids. Between the trimmed V and J ends, which lost 8 bases and 5 bases, there was a span of 12 bases. Per germline, CDR1 SEHNR and CDR2 FQNEAQ (reference sequence). CDR3 nucleotide sequence: TGTGCCAGCGGGGGCTGGAGGACTGAAGCTTTCTTT. It codes for CASGGWRTEAFF.

V gene TRBV27 combines with J gene TRBJ1-2; 7 bases are shared with TRBD1. The V gene end was trimmed by 3 bases and the J gene end by 2 bases; junction bases not matched to a gene: 0. This CDR3 is built from 13 residues. CDR1 is MNHEY and CDR2 is SMNVEV in the germline V gene (reference sequence). CDR3 in amino acids: CASSFRGNYGYTF. CDR3 DNA sequence: TGTGCCAGCAGTTTCAGGGGGAACTATGGCTACACCTTC.

This chain connects TRBV7-3 to TRBJ2-3; the match to TRBD2 covers 10 bases. V lost 5 bases to trimming and J lost 6 bases; unmatched junction nucleotides: 5. CDR1 is SGHTA, CDR2 FQGTGA, per germline. This CDR3 is 14 amino acids long. CDR3 DNA: TGTGCCAGCAGCAATAGCGGGGGGCCGGATACGCAGTATTTT. Translating gives CASSNSGGPDTQYF.

This rearrangement joins TRBV30 to TRBJ2-5, with 7 bases lining up with TRBD1. V shed 4 bases and J 5 bases; nucleotides not matched to a gene: 16. This CDR3 is 16 amino acids long. CDR1 and CDR2 from the germline V gene are GTSNPN and SVGIG (reference sequence). DNA for the CDR3: TGTGCCTGGACGAGGGGGCGAAATTCTGTCTGGGAGACCCAGTACTTC. This encodes CAWTRGRNSVWETQYF.

The genes are TRBV18 and TRBJ1-2, with 9 bases that match TRBD1. The CDR3 covers 16 residues. In germline, CDR1 is KGHSH, CDR2 LQKENI. Trimming at V came to 3 bases and at J to 7 bases, leaving 12 bases not matched to a gene. The CDR3 bases are TGTGCCAGCTCACCGGACTCAGGACAGGGGCGATTTGGCTACACCTTC. Translating gives CASSPDSGQGRFGYTF.

The chain employs TRBV2 and TRBJ1-5; 7 bases align to TRBD1. The CDR3 runs 14 residues. Germline CDR1 reads SNHLY; CDR2 reads FYNNEI. J gave up 2 bases and V 3 bases, and 1 base lay outside the gene matches. The CDR3 region is CASSETGRNQPQHF. The DNA of the CDR3 is TGTGCCAGCAGTGAGACAGGGCGCAATCAGCCCCAGCATTTT. Full variable domain (remainder filled in from reference TRBV2 and TRBJ1-5): EPEVTQTPSHQVTQMGQEVILRCVPISNHLYFYWYRQILGQKVEFLVSFYNNEISEKSEIFDDQFSVERPDGSNFTLKIRSTKLEDSAMYFCASSETGRNQPQHFGDGTRLSIL.

V is TRBV4-2 and J is TRBJ1-1; the D gene is possibly TRBD1 (6 bases). The CDR3 consists of 13 residues. Germline CDR1 and CDR2: LGHNA and YNFKEQ. Trimming cost V 3 bases and J 7 bases, with 12 bases left between them. CDR3: CASSQEDRIEAFF. In DNA, the CDR3 is TGTGCCAGCAGCCAGGAAGACAGGATTGAAGCTTTCTTT.

The J gene is TRBJ1-4, the V gene TRBV6-1, with TRBD1 as a possible D gene (5 bases). Between the trimmed V and J ends, which lost 9 bases and 7 bases, there was a span of 18 bases. Per germline, CDR1 MNHNS and CDR2 SASEGT. The CDR3 runs to 14 residues. The CDR3 nucleotides are TGTGCCAGTGTGCCCGGGGGATCTGGTGAAAAACTGTTTTTT. This codes for CASVPGGSGEKLFF.

This chain uses TRBV19 with TRBJ2-1; 9 nucleotides agree with TRBD2. The CDR3 runs to 13 residues. V dropped 7 bases and J dropped 10; count of bases not matched to a gene: 8. Germline V gives CDR1 LNHDA, CDR2 SQIVND (reference sequence). The CDR3: CASKASGEGEQFF. The CDR3 DNA sequence: TGTGCCAGTAAGGCTAGCGGGGAAGGAGAGCAGTTCTTC.

In DNA, the CDR3 is TGTGCCAGCAGCGTAGGCCCCGGACAGGGGGTTAATGAAAAACTGTTTTTT. It specifies CASSVGPGQGVNEKLFF. The rearrangement joins TRBV9 to TRBJ1-4, with 10 bases identical to TRBD1. CDR1 is SGDLS, CDR2 YYNGEE, per germline. The CDR3 consists of 17 residues. The junction had 6 bases not matched to a gene; V was cut back by 0 bases and J by 4 bases.

The J gene is TRBJ2-2, the V gene TRBV5-6; 7 nucleotides match TRBD2. Germline V CDR1 and CDR2: SGHDT, YYEEEE. The CDR3 loop spans 17 amino acids. The J segment lost 1 base and the V segment lost 0 bases, leaving 6 bases of the junction unmatched. Here the CDR3 DNA reads TGTGCCAGCAGCTTGGCGCTAGCGGTGATGAACACCGGGGAGCTGTTTTTT. Translated: CASSLALAVMNTGELFF.

This rearrangement joins TRBV27 to TRBJ2-7; 7 positions match TRBD1. The germline CDR1 and CDR2 sequences are MNHEY and SMNVEV (reference sequence). V gave up 3 bases and J gave up 3 bases; unmatched junction bases: 5. This CDR3 is built from 14 residues. DNA of the CDR3: TGTGCCAGCAGTTTCCGGGGACAGCACTACGAGCAGTACTTC. Translating it yields CASSFRGQHYEQYF.

The CDR3 loop is CASSFGGSNSPLHF. The CDR3, as DNA: TGCGCCAGCAGCTTCGGGGGATCGAATTCACCCCTCCACTTT. The gene calls are TRBV5-1 and TRBJ1-6; D possibly corresponds to TRBD1 (5 bases). V was cut by 2 bases and J by 7 bases, with 10 bases left in between. The CDR3 totals 14 residues. CDR1 and CDR2 from the germline V gene are SGHRS and YFSETQ.

J is TRBJ1-5 and V is TRBV10-2; 11 bases are a match to TRBD1. This CDR3 has 17 residues. Losses at the gene ends were 2 bases for V and 4 bases for J; bases not matched to a gene: 7. Germline loops: CDR1 WSHSY, CDR2 SAAADI. The CDR3 protein is CASSEPGTGGRNQPQHF. The CDR3, as DNA: TGCGCCAGCAGTGAGCCCGGGACAGGGGGTAGAAATCAGCCCCAGCATTTT.

The V call is TRBV7-9, the J call TRBJ2-5; 8 positions match TRBD1. The CDR3 extends over 14 amino acids. V shed 5 bases, J shed 1 base, and the junction held 3 bases outside the gene matches. Germline V gene data show CDR1 as SEHNR and CDR2 as FQNEAQ (reference sequence). This chain's CDR3 is CASSKDRGQETQYF. The CDR3 nucleotides read TGTGCCAGCAGCAAAGACAGGGGCCAAGAGACCCAGTACTTC. Supplemented by reference TRBV7-9 and TRBJ2-5, the full variable domain reads DTGVSQNPRHKITKRGQNVTFRCDPISEHNRLYWYRQTLGQGPEFLTYFQNEAQLEKSRLLSDRFSAERPKGSFSTLEIQRTEQGDSAMYLCASSKDRGQETQYFGPGTRLLVL.

The chain employs TRBV2 and TRBJ2-2; no clear D. Trimming stripped 8 bases from V and 6 bases from J, with 13 bases between. This CDR3 region has 13 residues. Germline V CDR1 and CDR2: SNHLY, FYNNEI. Written as DNA, the CDR3 is TGTGCCAGCTTGAACTACCTGGCCGGGGAGCTGTTTTTT. Protein product: CASLNYLAGELFF.

The V gene is TRBV9, the J gene TRBJ2-1; 14 nucleotides agree with TRBD2. With 3 bases clipped from V and 2 bases from J, the junction kept 1 base outside the gene matches. The CDR3 contains 16 residues. The V gene's germline CDR1 is SGDLS and CDR2 YYNGEE. The CDR3 DNA follows: TGTGCCAGCAGCGAGACTAGCGGGGGGGCCTACAATGAGCAGTTCTTC. It encodes CASSETSGGAYNEQFF.

The rearrangement joins TRBV4-1 to TRBJ1-2, with 12 bases matching TRBD1. The J segment lost 4 bases and the V segment lost 0 bases, leaving 9 bases of the junction unmatched. CDR1 MGHRA and CDR2 YSYEKL come from the germline V gene. The CDR3 sequence is 18 residues long. CDR3 bases: TGCGCCAGCAGCCAAGAGACTCTGGGACAGGGGGCGGTCTATGGCTACACCTTC. Amino acids: CASSQETLGQGAVYGYTF.

Its frequency marks this clone as medium-sized. The same CDR3 can be traced to other DNA sequences in this sample. The chain joins TRBV5-1 to TRBJ2-7; 7 bases line up with TRBD2. Germline CDR1 is SGHRS and CDR2 is YFSETQ. V lost 0 bases and J lost 6; bases outside the gene matches: 6. The CDR3 is 14 amino acids. The CDR3: CASSLEGGNAEQYF. Written as DNA, the CDR3 is TGCGCCAGCAGCTTGGAGGGAGGGAATGCCGAGCAGTACTTC. Drawing the rest from reference TRBV5-1 and TRBJ2-7, the complete variable domain is KAGVTQTPRYLIKTRGQQVTLSCSPISGHRSVSWYQQTPGQGLQFLFEYFSETQRNKGNFPGRFSGRQFSNSRSEMNVSTLELGDSALYLCASSLEGGNAEQYFGPGTRLTVT.

This chain links TRBV30 with TRBJ1-6; D may be TRBD1 (6 bases). The CDR3 spans 15 residues. V was shortened by 7 bases and J by 7 bases, with 20 bases between the two germline ends. In germline, CDR1 is GTSNPN, CDR2 SVGIG (reference sequence). In nucleotides, the CDR3 is TGTGCCTCCGACCTCGGACCTGGGGGCAATTCACCCCTCCACTTT. Amino acids: CASDLGPGGNSPLHF.